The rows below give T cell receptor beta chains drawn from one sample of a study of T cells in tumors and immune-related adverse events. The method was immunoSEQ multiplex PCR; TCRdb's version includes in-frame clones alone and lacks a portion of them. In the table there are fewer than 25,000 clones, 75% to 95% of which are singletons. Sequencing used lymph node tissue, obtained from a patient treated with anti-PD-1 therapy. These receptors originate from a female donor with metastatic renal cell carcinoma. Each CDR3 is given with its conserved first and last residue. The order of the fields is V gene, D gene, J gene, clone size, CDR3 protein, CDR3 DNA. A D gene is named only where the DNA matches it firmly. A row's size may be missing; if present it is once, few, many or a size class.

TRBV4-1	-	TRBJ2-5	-	CASSQVVLAQETQYF	TGCGCCAGCAGCCAAGTTGTTTTAGCCCAAGAGACCCAGTACTTC
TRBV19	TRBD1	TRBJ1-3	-	CASSRQGYGNTIYF	TGTGCCAGTAGTAGACAGGGGTATGGAAACACCATATATTTT
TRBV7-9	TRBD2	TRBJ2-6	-	CASSLRGTIGANVLTF	TGTGCCAGCAGCTTACGGGGGACTATCGGGGCCAACGTCCTGACTTTC
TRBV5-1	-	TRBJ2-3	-	CASSLSGIDTQYF	TGCGCCAGCAGCTTGAGTGGTATAGATACGCAGTATTTT
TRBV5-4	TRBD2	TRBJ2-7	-	CASSPKLAGAFYEQYF	TGTGCCAGCAGCCCTAAACTAGCGGGAGCTTTTTACGAGCAGTACTTC
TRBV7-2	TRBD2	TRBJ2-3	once	CASSSLAGDTQYF	TGTGCCAGCAGCTCACTAGCGGGAGATACGCAGTATTTT
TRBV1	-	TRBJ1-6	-	CTSSQEGSKTYNSPLHF	TGCACCAGCAGCCAAGAGGGCAGTAAAACCTATAATTCACCCCTCCACTTT
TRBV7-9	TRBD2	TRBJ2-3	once	CASSLGLADYTDTQYF	TGTGCCAGCAGCTTAGGGCTAGCGGACTACACAGATACGCAGTATTTT
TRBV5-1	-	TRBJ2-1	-	CASSFSLYDSYNEQFF	TGCGCCAGCAGCTTTTCCTTATACGACTCCTACAATGAGCAGTTCTTC
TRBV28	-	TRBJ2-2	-	CASSGYGELFF	TGTGCCAGCAGTGGGTACGGGGAGCTGTTTTTT
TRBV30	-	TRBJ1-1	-	CAWSDRNRAGNTEAFF	TGTGCCTGGAGCGACCGAAACAGGGCGGGGAACACTGAAGCTTTCTTT
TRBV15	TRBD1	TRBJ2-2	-	CATSRAKWDRGRGGELFF	TGTGCCACCAGCAGAGCCAAGTGGGACAGGGGGCGAGGCGGGGAGCTGTTTTTT
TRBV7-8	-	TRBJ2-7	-	CASSFLGSGTWVYEQYF	TGTGCCAGCAGCTTTTTGGGTAGTGGGACTTGGGTCTACGAGCAGTACTTC
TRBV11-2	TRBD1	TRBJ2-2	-	CASSFLRTGWGGELFF	TGTGCCAGCAGCTTCCTCAGGACAGGGTGGGGCGGGGAGCTGTTTTTT
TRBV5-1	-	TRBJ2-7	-	CASSWNDYEQYF	TGCGCCAGCAGCTGGAACGACTACGAGCAGTACTTC
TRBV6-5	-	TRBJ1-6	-	CASSPTGINSPLHF	TGTGCCAGCAGCCCCACAGGGATTAATTCACCCCTCCACTTT
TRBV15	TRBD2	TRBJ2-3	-	CATSRVTSGYSDTQYF	TGTGCCACCAGCAGAGTTACTAGCGGGTATTCAGATACGCAGTATTTT
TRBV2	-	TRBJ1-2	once	CASSVGDGYTF	TGTGCCAGCAGTGTAGGGGATGGCTACACCTTC
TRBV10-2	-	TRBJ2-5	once	CASSEMLGGETQYF	TGCGCCAGCAGTGAGATGCTAGGGGGGGAGACCCAGTACTTC
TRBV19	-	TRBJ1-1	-	CASSLGQGWGTEAFF	TGTGCCAGTAGTCTAGGCCAGGGGTGGGGCACTGAAGCTTTCTTT
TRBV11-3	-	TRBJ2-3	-	CASSLAGGWDTQYF	TGTGCCAGCAGCTTAGCGGGGGGCTGGGATACGCAGTATTTT
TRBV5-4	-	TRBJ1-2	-	CASSSNYGYTF	TGTGCCAGCAGCTCTAACTATGGCTACACCTTC
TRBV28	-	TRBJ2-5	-	CASSLVQETQYF	TGTGCCAGCAGCCTCGTTCAAGAGACCCAGTACTTC
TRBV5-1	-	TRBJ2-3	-	CASSLTITDTQYF	TGCGCCAGCAGCTTGACAATCACAGATACGCAGTATTTT
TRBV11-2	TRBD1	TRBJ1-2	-	CASAPDRGLFYGYTF	TGTGCCAGCGCCCCGGACAGGGGGCTTTTCTATGGCTACACCTTC
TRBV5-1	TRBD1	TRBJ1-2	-	CASSLGPQGSGYTF	TGCGCCAGCAGCTTGGGTCCACAGGGGAGTGGCTACACCTTC